The 3 T cell receptor beta chains listed next were all sequenced from one sample in a study of a mutant IDH1 vaccine in newly diagnosed glioma. Here immunoSEQ multiplex PCR was the method, and the copy in TCRdb shows in-frame clones only, minus some. This sample has under 75,000 clones; approximately 91% occur once, and the top ten carry 2.6%. The time point: baseline, week 1 (first vaccination visit). Treatment defined: pre-vaccination baseline after standard-of-care therapy. Material: PBMCs, obtained from a glioma patient treated with radiotherapy, temozolomide or both. Receptor source: a man aged 50 to 60 with glioma.

This chain links TRBV5-5 with TRBJ2-5; 10 bases match TRBD2. This CDR3 contains 16 residues. The trim removed 1 base at V and 3 bases at J, leaving 6 bases unmatched. CDR1 and CDR2 (germline): SGHKS, YYEKEE (reference sequence). CDR3 loop: CASSLLVGLAEETQYF. The CDR3 DNA is TGTGCCAGCAGCTTGTTGGTCGGACTAGCGGAAGAGACCCAGTACTTC.

The CDR3 sequence is CASSRQDQPQHF. In DNA, the CDR3 is TGTGCCAGCAGCCGGCAGGATCAGCCCCAGCATTTT. This chain links TRBV6-6 with TRBJ1-5; D is undetermined. With 6 bases removed from V and 5 bases from J, the gap between germline ends came to 8 bases. The CDR3 is 12 residues long. CDR1 MNHNY and CDR2 SVGAGI come from the germline V gene (reference sequence).

This clone was detected only a few times. The gene calls are TRBV6-5 and TRBJ1-1; D gene uncertain. Trimming removed 0 bases from V and 1 base from J, with 6 bases in between. The CDR3 totals 14 residues. Germline CDR1 MNHEY, CDR2 SVGAGI. This CDR3 is CASSYSRKNTEAFF. In DNA form, the CDR3 reads TGTGCCAGCAGTTACTCCAGAAAGAACACTGAAGCTTTCTTT.